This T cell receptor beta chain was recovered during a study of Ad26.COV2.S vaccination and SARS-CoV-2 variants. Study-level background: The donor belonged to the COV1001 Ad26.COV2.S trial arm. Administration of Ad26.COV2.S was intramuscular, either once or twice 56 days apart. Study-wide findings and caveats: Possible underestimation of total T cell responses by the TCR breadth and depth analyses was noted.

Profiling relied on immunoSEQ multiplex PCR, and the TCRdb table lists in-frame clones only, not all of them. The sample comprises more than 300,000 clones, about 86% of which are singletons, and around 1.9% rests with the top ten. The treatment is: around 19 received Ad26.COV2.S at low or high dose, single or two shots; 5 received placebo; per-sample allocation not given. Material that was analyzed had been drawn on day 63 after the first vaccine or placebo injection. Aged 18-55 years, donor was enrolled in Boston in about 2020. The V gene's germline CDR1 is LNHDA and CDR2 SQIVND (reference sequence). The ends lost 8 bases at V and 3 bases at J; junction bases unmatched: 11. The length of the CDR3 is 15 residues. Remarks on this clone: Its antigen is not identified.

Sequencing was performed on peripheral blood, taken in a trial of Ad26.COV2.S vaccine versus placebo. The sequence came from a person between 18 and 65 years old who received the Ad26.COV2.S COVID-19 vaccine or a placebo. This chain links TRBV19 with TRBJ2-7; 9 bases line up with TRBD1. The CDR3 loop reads CASASGTGRGYEQYF. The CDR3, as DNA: TGTGCCAGTGCTTCCGGGACAGGGAGAGGCTACGAGCAGTACTTC. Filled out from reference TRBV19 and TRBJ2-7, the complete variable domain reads DGGITQSPKYLFRKEGQNVTLSCEQNLNHDAMYWYRQDPGQGLRLIYYSQIVNDFQKGDIAEGYSVSREKKESFPLTVTSAQKNPTAFYLCASASGTGRGYEQYFGPGTRLTVT.